This record concerns one T cell receptor beta chain sequence. Antigen: not known. A sort by CD45RO/CCR7/CD25/CD127/CD95/CD27 yielded CD4+ naive, central memory, regulatory and stem cell-like memory cells. The record originates from a study of beta chain features in type 1 diabetes. Study outcomes and limitations: When Type 1 diabetes patients were examined, their TCRB CDR3s proved moderately but significantly shorter in all four CD4+ subsets.

Sequenced material consisted of expressed TCRB transcripts (all of the isolated RNA was reverse transcribed). Here immunoSEQ multiplex PCR was the method, and the copy in TCRdb shows in-frame clones only, minus some. The sample contains under 50,000 clones, 65% to 70% of which appear only once. The CDR3 is 18 residues long. With 7 bases removed from V and 2 bases from J, the gap between germline ends came to 28 bases. Germline CDR1 and CDR2: SGHRS and YFSETQ. The sequence came from a woman under 30 with type 1 diabetes. V is TRBV5-1 and J is TRBJ2-7; TRBD2 is a possible D gene (6 bases). Sequencing input: Tregs from blood. CDR3 bases: TGCGCCAGCCAACTCCTGCCCCTAGGCGGGACGGGGACCTACGAGCAGTACTTC. Translated: CASQLLPLGGTGTYEQYF.